The 31 T cell receptor beta chains presented below share a single source sample, sequenced in a study of PD-L1 blockade in urothelial cancer. This sample's time point: pretreatment peripheral blood. Sequencing was performed with immunoSEQ multiplex PCR; in TCRdb, only in-frame clones are kept and a portion is missing. The sample yields tens of thousands of clones, 85% seen once. Sequencing was performed on PBMCs, taken around atezolizumab (anti-PD-L1) treatment. The receptors were gathered from a man in his forties with urothelial cancer.

This clone was observed many times. J is TRBJ1-5 and V is TRBV6-1; the D is unclear. V lost 7 bases and J 3 bases, leaving 10 bases between the germline ends. CDR1 and CDR2 from the germline V gene are MNHNS and SASEGT. The CDR3 is 13 residues long. CDR3 loop: CASTPQYNQPQHF. CDR3 nucleotide sequence: TGTGCCAGCACCCCACAATACAATCAGCCCCAGCATTTT.

The chain has TRBV18 and TRBJ2-5; a possible D gene is TRBD1 (5 bases). This CDR3 is built from 13 residues. V shed 3 bases and J shed 4 bases, with 9 bases lying between them. Germline V gives CDR1 KGHSH, CDR2 LQKENI. CDR3 sequence reads: CASSPGQGETQYF. CDR3 DNA: TGTGCCAGCTCACCGGGGCAGGGAGAGACCCAGTACTTC.

V gene TRBV6-1 combines with J gene TRBJ2-1; 9 bases map to TRBD2. In germline, CDR1 is MNHNS, CDR2 SASEGT. The CDR3 is 15 residues long. Trimming removed 8 bases from V and 2 bases from J; junction bases left unmatched: 7. CDR3 nucleotide sequence: TGTGCCAGCTCCCGGACTAGCGCGACCTACAATGAGCAGTTCTTC. Translation gives CASSRTSATYNEQFF.

This rearrangement joins TRBV6-1 to TRBJ2-3; weak D call: TRBD1 (6 bases). Trimming shortened V by 5 bases and J by 6 bases, and 9 bases separated the two germline ends. The CDR3 loop spans 12 amino acids. Looked up from germline, CDR1 is MNHNS and CDR2 is SASEGT. The CDR3 protein is CASSSRGDTQYF. CDR3 in DNA: TGTGCCAGCAGTTCGAGGGGGGATACGCAGTATTTT.

The V gene is TRBV15, the J gene TRBJ2-1; weak D call: TRBD2 (6 bases). The germline gives CDR1 LNHNV, CDR2 YYDKDF (reference sequence). The ends were cut back, 0 bases at V and 4 bases at J, with 16 bases in the middle. CDR3 length equals 17 residues. The CDR3 nucleotides read TGTGCCACCAGCAGAGAATCAGCCGGGAGAGGTTACAATGAGCAGTTCTTC. Residues: CATSRESAGRGYNEQFF.

For the CDR3, the DNA is TGTGCCAGCAGAGGGGGACGGCAGGGACCATTAGAGACCCAGTACTTC. Translation: CASRGGRQGPLETQYF. This chain connects TRBV5-6 to TRBJ2-5, with TRBD1 as a possible D gene (6 bases). This CDR3 has 16 amino acids. Germline V CDR1 and CDR2: SGHDT, YYEEEE. Trimming left V 5 bases short and J 4 bases short, with 21 bases between.

The chain joins TRBV6-5 to TRBJ1-4, with unresolved D. CDR1 and CDR2 (germline): MNHEY, SVGAGI. The ends were cut back, 6 bases at V and 8 bases at J, with 19 bases in the middle. This CDR3 comprises 15 residues. The chain's CDR3 is CASSQRPPGAEKLFF. DNA for the CDR3: TGTGCCAGCAGCCAACGCCCCCCAGGTGCGGAAAAACTGTTTTTT.

J is TRBJ2-7 and V is TRBV7-9; TRBD2 aligns across 12 bases. The CDR3 spans 15 residues. Trimming removed 5 bases from V and 9 bases from J; junction bases left unmatched: 11. Germline CDR1 and CDR2: SEHNR and FQNEAQ (reference sequence). The CDR3 DNA is TGTGCCAGCAGCCCTCCTTCGACTAGCGGGGGTGGGCAGTACTTC. Translation: CASSPPSTSGGGQYF.

This chain links TRBV29-1 with TRBJ1-1; no clear D gene. This CDR3 is built from 13 residues. Trimming pared 4 bases from V and 5 bases from J, leaving 14 bases between. CDR1 and CDR2 (germline): SQVTM, ANQGSEA. CDR3 sequence reads: CSVVAGTGTEAFF. CDR3 bases: TGCAGCGTTGTAGCTGGAACGGGAACTGAAGCTTTCTTT.

The chain is built from TRBV15 and TRBJ2-7, with 14 bases identical to TRBD2. The CDR3 is 18 amino acids. Unmatched junction bases numbered 12, after V lost 1 base and J lost 7 bases. Germline V lookup: CDR1 LNHNV, CDR2 YYDKDF (reference sequence). The CDR3 spells CATSRGLAGGPSGKEQYF. CDR3 coding DNA: TGTGCCACCAGCAGAGGACTAGCGGGAGGGCCCTCAGGAAAAGAGCAGTACTTC.

The V call is TRBV9, the J call TRBJ2-7; TRBD2 might be the D (6 bases). Trimming removed 5 bases from V and 3 bases from J, with 12 bases in between. The CDR3 loop spans 13 amino acids. Germline CDR1 reads SGDLS; CDR2 reads YYNGEE. The CDR3 is CASSAPGSYEQYF. CDR3 bases: TGTGCCAGCAGTGCCCCCGGGAGCTACGAGCAGTACTTC. Based on the CDR3 plus reference TRBV9 and TRBJ2-7, the full variable domain is DSGVTQTPKHLITATGQRVTLRCSPRSGDLSVYWYQQSLDQGLQFLIQYYNGEERAKGNILERFSAQQFPDLHSELNLSSLELGDSALYFCASSAPGSYEQYFGPGTRLTVT.

This chain connects TRBV27 to TRBJ2-7; 10 bases are a match to TRBD1. V was pared by 7 bases and J by 7 bases, with 10 bases of the junction left unmatched. The germline V gene has CDR1 MNHEY and CDR2 SMNVEV (reference sequence). The CDR3 covers 14 residues. The CDR3 bases are TGTGCCAGCAACCTCCGGGACAGGGGCGGAGAGCAGTACTTC. Translating it yields CASNLRDRGGEQYF.

The chain links TRBV7-2 to TRBJ1-2, with TRBD1 identical over 9 bases. CDR3 length equals 15 residues. CDR1 is SGHTA and CDR2 is FQGNSA in the germline V gene. The ends lost 5 bases at V and 4 bases at J; junction bases unmatched: 8. CDR3 bases: TGTGCCAGCAGCGGGGACAGGGTATGGGGCTATGGCTACACCTTC. This codes for CASSGDRVWGYGYTF.

The gene calls are TRBV7-9 and TRBJ2-1; the match to TRBD2 covers 9 bases. CDR3 length: 15 residues. J was trimmed by 6 bases and V by 6 bases; bases with no gene match: 9. CDR1 SEHNR and CDR2 FQNEAQ come from the germline V gene (reference sequence). CDR3 sequence reads: CASSLAGGAFNEQFF. The CDR3 nucleotides read TGTGCCAGCAGTCTTGCGGGAGGGGCTTTCAATGAGCAGTTCTTC.

The rearrangement joins TRBV13 to TRBJ2-3; 10 positions agree with TRBD2. CDR1 is PRHDT and CDR2 is FYEKMQ in the germline V gene (reference sequence). CDR3 size: 16 residues. J was trimmed by 1 base and V by 6 bases; bases with no gene match: 7. The CDR3 protein is CASSYRLAGGTDTQYF. The CDR3 DNA reads as TGTGCCAGCAGTTACCGCCTAGCGGGAGGCACAGATACGCAGTATTTT.

This clone was counted between two and nine times. This chain uses TRBV4-1 with TRBJ2-4; 10 nucleotides match TRBD2. The CDR3 is 20 residues long. The junction had 14 bases not matched to a gene; V was cut back by 0 bases and J by 3 bases. CDR1 and CDR2 from the germline V gene are MGHRA and YSYEKL. In nucleotides, the CDR3 is TGCGCCAGCAGCCAAGATCAGCTAGGGCTAGCGGGAGCTAACAAAAACATTCAGTACTTC. It yields the protein CASSQDQLGLAGANKNIQYF.

The CDR3 sequence is CASSPGGTQPQHF. The DNA of the CDR3 is TGTGCCAGCTCACCAGGAGGGACCCAGCCCCAGCATTTT. The gene calls are TRBV18 and TRBJ1-5, with TRBD1 as a possible D gene (5 bases). This CDR3 is built from 13 residues. From germline, CDR1 is KGHSH and CDR2 LQKENI. V lost 2 bases and J lost 7, with 9 bases in between.

The chain carries TRBV7-9 and TRBJ1-2; tentative D call: TRBD1 (5 bases). The CDR3 sequence is 15 residues long. Trimming took off 3 bases at V and 0 bases at J, with 11 bases between the two ends. The germline V gene has CDR1 SEHNR and CDR2 FQNEAQ (reference sequence). CDR3 amino acids: CASSLSLDTNYGYTF. CDR3 bases: TGTGCCAGCAGCTTGTCCTTGGACACTAACTATGGCTACACCTTC.

CDR3 region: CASSGLEDEAFF. CDR3 DNA sequence: TGTGCCAGCAGCGGGTTAGAAGATGAAGCTTTCTTT. The chain couples TRBV9 to TRBJ1-1; no definite D call. Trimming cost V 3 bases and J 7 bases, with 10 bases left between them. Germline assignment: CDR1 SGDLS and CDR2 YYNGEE. CDR3 length equals 12 residues.

V usage is TRBV15 and J usage is TRBJ2-7; 7 bases fit TRBD2. Unmatched junction bases numbered 2, after V lost 3 bases and J lost 6 bases. Germline CDR1 LNHNV, CDR2 YYDKDF (reference sequence). The CDR3 sequence is 12 residues long. The CDR3 is CATSRGEGEQYF. The CDR3 nucleotides read TGTGCCACCAGCAGGGGGGAGGGCGAGCAGTACTTC.

The chain uses TRBV10-3 and TRBJ1-5, with D tentatively TRBD1 (5 bases). Germline V gene data show CDR1 as ENHRY and CDR2 as SYGVKD. V lost 4 bases, J lost 2 bases, and 6 bases lay in between. This CDR3 spans 13 amino acids. The CDR3 here is CAISAGGNQPQHF. Here the CDR3 DNA reads TGTGCCATCAGTGCGGGGGGCAATCAGCCCCAGCATTTT.

The chain couples TRBV30 to TRBJ2-1, with a weak D call TRBD1 (5 bases). Germline lookup yields CDR1 GTSNPN and CDR2 SVGIG (reference sequence). The germline V and J ends were trimmed by 0 bases and 5 bases, with 8 bases remaining between them. The CDR3 loop spans 13 amino acids. Here the CDR3 DNA reads TGTGCCTGGAGTGTGTACAGGAACAATGAGCAGTTCTTC. Encoded protein: CAWSVYRNNEQFF.

The chain employs TRBV2 and TRBJ2-7, with 7 nucleotides matching TRBD2. Trimming took 6 bases from V and 0 from J; bases not matched to a gene: 11. This CDR3 has 16 amino acids. The germline V gene encodes CDR1 SNHLY and CDR2 FYNNEI. The DNA for the CDR3 is TGTGCCAGCAGGACCCTAGCGGCGTTTAGCTCCTACGAGCAGTACTTC. Protein product: CASRTLAAFSSYEQYF.

This clone has a single count. J is TRBJ1-1 and V is TRBV7-6; D is possibly TRBD1 (5 bases). CDR1 SGHVS and CDR2 FNYEAQ come from the germline V gene. The germline V and J ends were trimmed by 6 bases and 8 bases, with 13 bases remaining between them. This CDR3 is built from 12 residues. This chain's CDR3 is CASSSSGLEAFF. The CDR3, as DNA: TGTGCCAGCAGTTCTTCAGGGCTCGAAGCTTTCTTT.

The rearrangement links TRBV6-1 to TRBJ1-4; 8 bases match TRBD1. The V segment lost 10 bases and the J segment 8 bases; nucleotides outside the gene matches: 9. Germline loops: CDR1 MNHNS, CDR2 SASEGT. There are 13 residues in the CDR3. The CDR3 DNA follows: TGTGCCACCCACAGGGGGATCCTCGAAAAACTGTTTTTT. Encoded protein: CATHRGILEKLFF.

CDR3 amino acids: CASSAGPRAHEQYF. The CDR3 DNA sequence: TGTGCCAGCAGTGCGGGACCGAGAGCACACGAGCAGTACTTC. The chain couples TRBV11-3 to TRBJ2-7, with D perhaps matching TRBD2 (6 bases). With 6 bases removed from V and 5 bases from J, the gap between germline ends came to 17 bases. CDR1 is SGHNT, CDR2 YENEEA, per germline. The CDR3 consists of 14 residues.

J is TRBJ1-4 and V is TRBV19; D is uncertain. CDR1 LNHDA and CDR2 SQIVND come from the germline V gene (reference sequence). This CDR3 has 14 residues. Deletions cut 3 bases from V and 6 bases from J, with 11 bases between. CDR3: CASSIMGRDEKLFF. As DNA, the CDR3 is TGTGCCAGTAGTATTATGGGTCGGGATGAAAAACTGTTTTTT.

The chain couples TRBV6-5 to TRBJ1-2, with D maybe TRBD1 (6 bases). The germline V and J ends were trimmed by 2 bases and 8 bases, with 15 bases remaining between them. The CDR3 is 14 amino acids. Germline lookup yields CDR1 MNHEY and CDR2 SVGAGI. The CDR3 loop is CASSYGGSRIGYTF. The DNA of the CDR3 is TGTGCCAGCAGTTACGGGGGCTCGAGGATCGGCTACACCTTC.

J is TRBJ2-1 and V is TRBV5-1, with a tentative D call TRBD2 (6 bases). With 3 bases removed from V and 8 bases from J, the gap between germline ends came to 12 bases. This CDR3 comprises 13 residues. Looked up from germline, CDR1 is SGHRS and CDR2 is YFSETQ. CDR3 in amino acids: CASSWVLADEQFF. The CDR3 DNA sequence: TGCGCCAGCAGCTGGGTACTAGCAGATGAGCAGTTCTTC.

This chain connects TRBV7-3 to TRBJ1-1; D may be TRBD1 (6 bases). V was shortened by 5 bases and J by 4 bases, with 14 bases between the two germline ends. The V gene's germline CDR1 is SGHTA and CDR2 FQGTGA. The CDR3 contains 14 residues. The chain's CDR3 is CASSQGSQGTEAFF. DNA of the CDR3: TGTGCCAGCAGCCAAGGGTCACAGGGCACTGAAGCTTTCTTT.

The gene calls are TRBV6-6 and TRBJ2-7; TRBD1 might be the D (5 bases). CDR1 MNHNY and CDR2 SVGAGI come from the germline V gene (reference sequence). The CDR3 consists of 15 residues. The V gene lost 0 bases and the J gene lost 2 bases, with 11 bases spanning the gap. This CDR3 is CASSYSGRVAYEQYF. The CDR3 bases are TGTGCCAGCAGTTACTCCGGCAGGGTAGCCTACGAGCAGTACTTC.